Listed below are T cell receptor beta chains from one sample, sequenced in a study of CXCR3-negative and CXCR3-positive naive CD8 T cells. TCRdb re-called the 5' RACE reads and shows each CDR3 protein once, DNA omitted. This sample lists 6,000 to 8,500 distinct CDR3 sequences; its ten largest clones have about 1.5%. Sequences were obtained from naive CXCR3+ CD8+ T cells from blood. These receptors were obtained from a human donor in good health. Some clones in this sample may be carry-over from other donors' samples. CDR3s include the opening cysteine and the closing phenylalanine or tryptophan. Not every row has a clone size; where given, it reads once, few, many or a size class.

>TRBV7-2|-|TRBJ2-1
CASSERTGGRNEQFF
>TRBV25-1|-|TRBJ1-5
CASSEGRQGTNQPQHF
>TRBV29-1|medium-sized|TRBJ2-7
CSVEDPGGSSSYEQYF
>TRBV19|-|TRBJ1-1
CASSPGTGGPEAFF
>TRBV3-1|medium-sized|TRBJ2-1
CASSQVVGGGSYNEQFF
>TRBV7-8|medium-sized|TRBJ1-1
CASSPEPGRVDTEAFF
>TRBV20-1|medium-sized|TRBJ2-7
CSASIAGGPYEQYF
>TRBV7-9|-|TRBJ1-5
CASSLAPGTANQPQHF
>TRBV6-2/TRBV6-3|medium-sized|TRBJ2-7
CASSYLAGTYEQYF
>TRBV19|-|TRBJ2-1
CASMGTGSYNEQFF
>TRBV25-1|-|TRBJ1-1
CASSRVGGNTEAFF
>TRBV5-5|medium-sized|TRBJ2-7
CASSLEEVLFNEQYF
>TRBV29-1|medium-sized|TRBJ2-1
CSVEDRGGLYNEQFF
>TRBV29-1|-|TRBJ2-7
CSVGLARDYEQYF
>TRBV5-1|medium-sized|TRBJ2-2
CASMGGQNTGELFF
>TRBV12-3/TRBV12-4|-|TRBJ2-5
CASRLGEIVETQYF
>TRBV28|-|TRBJ2-1
CASSPTAGNNEQFF
>TRBV29-1|medium-sized|TRBJ2-2
CSVSRGNTGELFF
>TRBV28|medium-sized|TRBJ2-3
CASSLRRLDLSTDTQYF
>TRBV27|-|TRBJ2-1
CASSLSLAGVTYNEQFF
>TRBV7-9|-|TRBJ2-5
CASSPRLKETQYF
>TRBV14|medium-sized|TRBJ2-3
CASSQGRDSTDTQYF
>TRBV7-9|-|TRBJ2-1
CASSHPGTYNEQFF
>TRBV20-1|medium-sized|TRBJ2-7
CSARDLTGGVYEQYF
>TRBV5-1|-|TRBJ2-2
CASSLDLLGGELFF
>TRBV20-1|-|TRBJ2-7
CSASRTNSYEQYF
>TRBV5-6|medium-sized|TRBJ2-1
CASSLGRHGNEQFF
>TRBV29-1|-|TRBJ2-1
CSVGEGAFPYNEQFF
>TRBV19|-|TRBJ1-2
CATQGDGYGYTF
>TRBV29-1|-|TRBJ2-7
CSVEGVSGGLAQQYF
>TRBV7-2|-|TRBJ2-3
CASSLDGTSTDTQYF
>TRBV6-4|-|TRBJ2-7
CASSVYSGGLYEQYF
>TRBV7-6|-|TRBJ2-1
CASRQTSGGHNEQFF
>TRBV19|-|TRBJ2-1
CASSIDPSWSYNEQFF
>TRBV11-2|-|TRBJ2-3
CASSSPETSGRTDTQYF
>TRBV21-1|-|TRBJ2-5
CASSKDIRVGMLGTQYF
>TRBV20-1|-|TRBJ2-7
CSARAGYQPYEQYF
>TRBV7-8|-|TRBJ1-1
CASSLREAGFYAEAFF
>TRBV12-3/TRBV12-4|medium-sized|TRBJ2-7
CASSWGGGAYEQYF
>TRBV29-1|-|TRBJ2-1
CSALAGGTSVHEQFF
>TRBV12-3/TRBV12-4|-|TRBJ2-7
CASSPTSGYEQYF
>TRBV7-9|-|TRBJ1-2
CASSLGLHSGTNDGYTF
>TRBV28|-|TRBJ2-5
CASSGLAGGGQETQYF
>TRBV13|-|TRBJ2-7
CASSLGRGEQYF
>TRBV2|-|TRBJ2-1
CASSDGSGAYNEQFF
>TRBV25-1|-|TRBJ2-5
CASSEVEGPETQYF
>TRBV20-1|medium-sized|TRBJ2-1
CSAARGNEQFF
>TRBV29-1|medium-sized|TRBJ2-1
CSVQGAYNEQFF
>TRBV2|-|TRBJ2-3
CASTGPSSTDTQYF
>TRBV29-1|-|TRBJ1-2
CSVEDPKGTGVYGYTF
>TRBV29-1|medium-sized|TRBJ2-7
CSVEGDSYEQYF
>TRBV2|-|TRBJ2-1
CASSASGRSNNEQFF
>TRBV5-8|-|TRBJ2-3
CASSLGTLNTDTQYF